This TCR beta chain was found in a study of STAT5B mutations in CD4+ large granular lymphocyte leukemia. About the research overall: Among healthy donors, a particular HLA allele went with more CDR3 'QG' motifs.

Concerning this clone: Its antigen is still unknown.

TCRdb keeps only in-frame clones here, not all; method: immunoSEQ multiplex PCR. Of 25,000 to 30,000 clones listed, around 78% are singletons. General study findings and limits: Without HLA matching, higher CD4+ than CD8+ T-LGLL clonality could reflect small sample size.

This receptor was taken from a human donor in good health. Material: CD4+ T cells from blood buffy coats.

The CDR3 DNA is TGCAGCGTAGAGGGACAGGTCACAGATACGCAGTATTTT. Its translation is CSVEGQVTDTQYF. V and J are TRBV29-1 and TRBJ2-3; 8 bases align to TRBD1. This CDR3 spans 13 amino acids. CDR1 and CDR2 from the germline V gene are SQVTM and ANQGSEA. Unmatched junction bases numbered 4, after V lost 6 bases and J lost 2 bases.